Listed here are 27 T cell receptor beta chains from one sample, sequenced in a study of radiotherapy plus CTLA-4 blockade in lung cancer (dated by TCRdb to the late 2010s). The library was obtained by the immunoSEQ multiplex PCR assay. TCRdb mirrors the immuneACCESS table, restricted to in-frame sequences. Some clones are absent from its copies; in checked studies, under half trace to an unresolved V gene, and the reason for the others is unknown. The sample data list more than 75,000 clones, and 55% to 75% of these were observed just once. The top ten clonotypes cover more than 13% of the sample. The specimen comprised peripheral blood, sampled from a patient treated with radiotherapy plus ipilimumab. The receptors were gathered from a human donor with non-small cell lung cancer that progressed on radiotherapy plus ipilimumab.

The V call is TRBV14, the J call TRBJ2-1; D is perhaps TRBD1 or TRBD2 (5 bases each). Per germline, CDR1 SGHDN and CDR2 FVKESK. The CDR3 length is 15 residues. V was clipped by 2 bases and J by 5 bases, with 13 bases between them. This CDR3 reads CASSQPRDLNNEQFF. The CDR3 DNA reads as TGTGCCAGCAGCCAACCCCGGGACCTTAACAATGAGCAGTTCTTC.

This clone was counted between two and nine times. CDR3 region: CASSQRGGRGRVDNTIYF. The CDR3 nucleotides are TGTGCCAGCAGCCAACGGGGAGGTAGGGGCCGGGTGGACAACACCATATATTTT. The genes are TRBV5-4 and TRBJ1-3; possible D gene TRBD1, 5 bases. Between the trimmed V and J ends, which lost 4 bases and 7 bases, there was a span of 27 bases. Germline V CDR1 and CDR2: SGHNT, YYREEE (reference sequence). This CDR3 is built from 18 residues.

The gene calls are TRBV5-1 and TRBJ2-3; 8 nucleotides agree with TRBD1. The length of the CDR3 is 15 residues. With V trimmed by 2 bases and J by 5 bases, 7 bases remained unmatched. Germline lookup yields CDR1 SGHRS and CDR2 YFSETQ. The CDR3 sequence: CASSFRTGTLDTQYF. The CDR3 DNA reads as TGCGCCAGCAGCTTTCGGACAGGGACCTTAGATACGCAGTATTTT.

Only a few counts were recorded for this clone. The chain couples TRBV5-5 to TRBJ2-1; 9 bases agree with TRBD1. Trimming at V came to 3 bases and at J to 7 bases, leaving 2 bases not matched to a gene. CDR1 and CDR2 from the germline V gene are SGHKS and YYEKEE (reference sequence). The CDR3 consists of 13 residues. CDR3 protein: CASSWDRVNEQFF. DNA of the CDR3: TGTGCCAGCAGCTGGGACAGGGTGAATGAGCAGTTCTTC.

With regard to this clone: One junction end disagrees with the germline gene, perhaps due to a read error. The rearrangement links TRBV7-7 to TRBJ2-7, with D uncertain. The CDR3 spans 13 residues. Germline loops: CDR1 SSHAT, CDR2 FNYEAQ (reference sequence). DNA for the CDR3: TGTGCCACCAGCCCCGGACCCAACTACGAGCAGTACTTC. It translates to CATSPGPNYEQYF.

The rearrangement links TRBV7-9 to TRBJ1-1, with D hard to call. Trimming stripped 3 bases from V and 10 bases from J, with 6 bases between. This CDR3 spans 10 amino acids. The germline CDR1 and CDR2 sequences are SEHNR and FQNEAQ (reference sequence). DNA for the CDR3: TGTGCCAGCAGCTTCAACGGAGCTTTCTTT. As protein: CASSFNGAFF.

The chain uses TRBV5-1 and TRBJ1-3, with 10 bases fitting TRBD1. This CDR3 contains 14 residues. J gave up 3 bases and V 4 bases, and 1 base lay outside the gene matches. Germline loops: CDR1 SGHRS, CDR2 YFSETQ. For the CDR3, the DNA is TGCGCCAGCAGCGGGACAGGGGATGGAAACACCATATATTTT. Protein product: CASSGTGDGNTIYF.

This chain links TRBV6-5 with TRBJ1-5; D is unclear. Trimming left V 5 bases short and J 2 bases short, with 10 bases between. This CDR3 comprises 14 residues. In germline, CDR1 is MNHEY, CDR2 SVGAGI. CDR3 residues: CASSAVSGNQPQHF. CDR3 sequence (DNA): TGTGCCAGCAGTGCGGTATCGGGCAATCAGCCCCAGCATTTT.

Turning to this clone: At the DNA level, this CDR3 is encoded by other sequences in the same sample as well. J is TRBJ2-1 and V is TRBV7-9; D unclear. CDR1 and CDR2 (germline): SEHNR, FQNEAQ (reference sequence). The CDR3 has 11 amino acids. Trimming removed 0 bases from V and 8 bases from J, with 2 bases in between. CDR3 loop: CASSLADEQFF. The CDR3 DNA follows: TGTGCCAGCAGCTTAGCTGATGAGCAGTTCTTC.

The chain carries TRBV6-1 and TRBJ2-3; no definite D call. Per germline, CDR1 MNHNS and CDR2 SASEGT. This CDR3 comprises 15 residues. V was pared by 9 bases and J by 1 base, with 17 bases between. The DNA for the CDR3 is TGTGCCAGTATCGATAAAGAATTTGGCACAGATACGCAGTATTTT. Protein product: CASIDKEFGTDTQYF.

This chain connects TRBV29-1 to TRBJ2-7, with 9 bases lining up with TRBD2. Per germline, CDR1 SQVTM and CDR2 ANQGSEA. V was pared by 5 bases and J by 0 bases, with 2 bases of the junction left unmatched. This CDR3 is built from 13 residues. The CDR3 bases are TGCAGCGTTCAGACTAGCGGCTCCTACGAGCAGTACTTC. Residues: CSVQTSGSYEQYF.

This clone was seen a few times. CDR3 region: CASSQGPRASGQETQYF. The CDR3 region has the DNA TGCGCCAGCAGCCAAGGCCCTCGGGCTAGCGGCCAAGAGACCCAGTACTTC. V and J are TRBV4-1 and TRBJ2-5; 7 bases agree with TRBD2. Germline CDR1 MGHRA, CDR2 YSYEKL. The CDR3 has 17 amino acids. Trimming took 1 base from V and 1 from J; bases not matched to a gene: 9.

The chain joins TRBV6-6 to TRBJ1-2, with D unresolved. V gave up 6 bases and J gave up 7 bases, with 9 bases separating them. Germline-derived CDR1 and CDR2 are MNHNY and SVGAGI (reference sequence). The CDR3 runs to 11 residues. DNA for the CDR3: TGTGCCAGCAGCGTGACTGGTGGCTACACCTTC. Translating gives CASSVTGGYTF.

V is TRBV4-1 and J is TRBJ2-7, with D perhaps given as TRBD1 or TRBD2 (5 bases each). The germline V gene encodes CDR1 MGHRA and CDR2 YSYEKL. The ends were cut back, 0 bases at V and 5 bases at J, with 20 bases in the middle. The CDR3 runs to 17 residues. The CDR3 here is CASSQEGVKQGVHEQYF. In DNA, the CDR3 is TGCGCCAGCAGCCAAGAGGGGGTAAAGCAGGGAGTCCACGAGCAGTACTTC.

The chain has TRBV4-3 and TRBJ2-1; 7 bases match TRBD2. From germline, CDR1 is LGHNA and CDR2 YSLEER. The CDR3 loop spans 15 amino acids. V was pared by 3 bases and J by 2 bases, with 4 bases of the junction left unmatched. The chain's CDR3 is CASSQLGGTYNEQFF. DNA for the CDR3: TGCGCCAGCAGCCAGCTGGGGGGGACCTACAATGAGCAGTTCTTC.

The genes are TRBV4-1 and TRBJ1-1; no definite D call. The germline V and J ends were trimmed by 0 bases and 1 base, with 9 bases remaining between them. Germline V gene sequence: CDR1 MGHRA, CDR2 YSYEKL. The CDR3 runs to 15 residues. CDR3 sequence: CASSQETGRNTEAFF. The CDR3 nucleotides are TGCGCCAGCAGCCAAGAGACGGGCCGGAACACTGAAGCTTTCTTT.

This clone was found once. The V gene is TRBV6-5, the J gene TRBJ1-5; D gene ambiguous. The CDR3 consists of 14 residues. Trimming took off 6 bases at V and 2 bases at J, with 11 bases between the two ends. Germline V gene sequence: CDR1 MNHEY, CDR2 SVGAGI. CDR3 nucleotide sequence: TGTGCCAGCAGCCCGTTTCAGGGCAATCAGCCCCAGCATTTT. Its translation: CASSPFQGNQPQHF.

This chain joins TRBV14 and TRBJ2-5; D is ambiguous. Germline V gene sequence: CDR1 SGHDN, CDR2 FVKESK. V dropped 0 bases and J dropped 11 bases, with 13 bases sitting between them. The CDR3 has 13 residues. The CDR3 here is CASSQEQRARQYF. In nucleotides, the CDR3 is TGTGCCAGCAGCCAAGAGCAGCGCGCCCGGCAGTACTTC. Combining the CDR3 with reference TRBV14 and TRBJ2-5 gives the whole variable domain EAGVTQFPSHSVIEKGQTVTLRCDPISGHDNLYWYRRVMGKEIKFLLHFVKESKQDESGMPNNRFLAERTGGTYSTLKVQPAELEDSGVYFCASSQEQRARQYFGPGTRLLVL.

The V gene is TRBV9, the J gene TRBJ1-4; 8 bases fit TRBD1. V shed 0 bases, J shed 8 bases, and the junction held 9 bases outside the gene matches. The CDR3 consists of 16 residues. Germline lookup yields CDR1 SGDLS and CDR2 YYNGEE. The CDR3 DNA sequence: TGTGCCAGCAGCGTAGGCCGTACAGGGGGGGACGAAAAACTGTTTTTT. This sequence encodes CASSVGRTGGDEKLFF.

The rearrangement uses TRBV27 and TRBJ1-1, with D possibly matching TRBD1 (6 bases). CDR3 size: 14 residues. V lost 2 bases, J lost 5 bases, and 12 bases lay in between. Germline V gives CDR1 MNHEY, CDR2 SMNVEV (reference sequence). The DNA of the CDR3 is TGTGCCAGCAGTTTAATACAGGGCGGAACTGAAGCTTTCTTT. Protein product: CASSLIQGGTEAFF.

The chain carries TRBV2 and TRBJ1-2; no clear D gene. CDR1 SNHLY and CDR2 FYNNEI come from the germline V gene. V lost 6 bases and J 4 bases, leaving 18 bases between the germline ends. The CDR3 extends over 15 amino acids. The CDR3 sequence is CASRDGSDPLYGYTF. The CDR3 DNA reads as TGTGCCAGCAGGGACGGGAGCGACCCACTCTATGGCTACACCTTC.

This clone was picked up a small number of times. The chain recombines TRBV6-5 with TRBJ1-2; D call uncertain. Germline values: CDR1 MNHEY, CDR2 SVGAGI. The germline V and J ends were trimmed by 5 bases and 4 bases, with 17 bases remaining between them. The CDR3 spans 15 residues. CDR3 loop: CASSSYRTPGYGYTF. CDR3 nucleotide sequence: TGTGCCAGCAGTAGCTATAGAACCCCAGGCTATGGCTACACCTTC.

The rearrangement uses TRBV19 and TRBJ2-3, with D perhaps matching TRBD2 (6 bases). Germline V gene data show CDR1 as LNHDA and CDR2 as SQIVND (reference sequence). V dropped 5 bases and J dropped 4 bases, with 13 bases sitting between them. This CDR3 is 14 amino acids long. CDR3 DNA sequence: TGTGCCAGTAGTTCGGGGACTCGCGCAGATACGCAGTATTTT. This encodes CASSSGTRADTQYF.

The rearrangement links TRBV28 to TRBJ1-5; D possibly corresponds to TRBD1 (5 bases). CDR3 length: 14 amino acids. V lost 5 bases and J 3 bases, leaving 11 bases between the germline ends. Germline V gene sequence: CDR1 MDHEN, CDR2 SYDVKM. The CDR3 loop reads CASSVPGLNQPQHF. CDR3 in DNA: TGTGCCAGCAGTGTACCGGGGCTCAATCAGCCCCAGCATTTT.

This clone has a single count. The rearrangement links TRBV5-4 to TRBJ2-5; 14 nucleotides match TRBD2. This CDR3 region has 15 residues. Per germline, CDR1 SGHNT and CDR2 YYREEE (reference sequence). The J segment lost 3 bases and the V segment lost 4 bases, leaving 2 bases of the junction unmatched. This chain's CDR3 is CASSQTSGGEETQYF. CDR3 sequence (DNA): TGTGCCAGCAGCCAGACTAGCGGGGGGGAAGAGACCCAGTACTTC. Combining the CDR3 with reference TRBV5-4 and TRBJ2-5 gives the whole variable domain ETGVTQSPTHLIKTRGQQVTLRCSSQSGHNTVSWYQQALGQGPQFIFQYYREEENGRGNFPPRFSGLQFPNYSSELNVNALELDDSALYLCASSQTSGGEETQYFGPGTRLLVL.

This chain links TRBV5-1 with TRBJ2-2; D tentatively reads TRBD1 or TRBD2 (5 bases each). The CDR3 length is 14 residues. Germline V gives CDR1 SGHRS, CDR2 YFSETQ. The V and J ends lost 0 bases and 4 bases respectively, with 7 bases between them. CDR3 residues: CASSLDGGTGELFF. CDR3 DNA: TGCGCCAGCAGCTTGGATGGGGGCACCGGGGAGCTGTTTTTT.

This CDR3 reads CARQAGRVGNEQFF. The CDR3 region has the DNA TGCGCCAGACAGGCCGGGCGAGTTGGGAATGAGCAGTTCTTC. V usage is TRBV10-1 and J usage is TRBJ2-1, with D possibly being TRBD1 (5 bases). The germline gives CDR1 WNHNN, CDR2 SYGVQD (reference sequence). Trimming shortened V by 9 bases and J by 7 bases, and 19 bases separated the two germline ends. This CDR3 spans 14 amino acids.